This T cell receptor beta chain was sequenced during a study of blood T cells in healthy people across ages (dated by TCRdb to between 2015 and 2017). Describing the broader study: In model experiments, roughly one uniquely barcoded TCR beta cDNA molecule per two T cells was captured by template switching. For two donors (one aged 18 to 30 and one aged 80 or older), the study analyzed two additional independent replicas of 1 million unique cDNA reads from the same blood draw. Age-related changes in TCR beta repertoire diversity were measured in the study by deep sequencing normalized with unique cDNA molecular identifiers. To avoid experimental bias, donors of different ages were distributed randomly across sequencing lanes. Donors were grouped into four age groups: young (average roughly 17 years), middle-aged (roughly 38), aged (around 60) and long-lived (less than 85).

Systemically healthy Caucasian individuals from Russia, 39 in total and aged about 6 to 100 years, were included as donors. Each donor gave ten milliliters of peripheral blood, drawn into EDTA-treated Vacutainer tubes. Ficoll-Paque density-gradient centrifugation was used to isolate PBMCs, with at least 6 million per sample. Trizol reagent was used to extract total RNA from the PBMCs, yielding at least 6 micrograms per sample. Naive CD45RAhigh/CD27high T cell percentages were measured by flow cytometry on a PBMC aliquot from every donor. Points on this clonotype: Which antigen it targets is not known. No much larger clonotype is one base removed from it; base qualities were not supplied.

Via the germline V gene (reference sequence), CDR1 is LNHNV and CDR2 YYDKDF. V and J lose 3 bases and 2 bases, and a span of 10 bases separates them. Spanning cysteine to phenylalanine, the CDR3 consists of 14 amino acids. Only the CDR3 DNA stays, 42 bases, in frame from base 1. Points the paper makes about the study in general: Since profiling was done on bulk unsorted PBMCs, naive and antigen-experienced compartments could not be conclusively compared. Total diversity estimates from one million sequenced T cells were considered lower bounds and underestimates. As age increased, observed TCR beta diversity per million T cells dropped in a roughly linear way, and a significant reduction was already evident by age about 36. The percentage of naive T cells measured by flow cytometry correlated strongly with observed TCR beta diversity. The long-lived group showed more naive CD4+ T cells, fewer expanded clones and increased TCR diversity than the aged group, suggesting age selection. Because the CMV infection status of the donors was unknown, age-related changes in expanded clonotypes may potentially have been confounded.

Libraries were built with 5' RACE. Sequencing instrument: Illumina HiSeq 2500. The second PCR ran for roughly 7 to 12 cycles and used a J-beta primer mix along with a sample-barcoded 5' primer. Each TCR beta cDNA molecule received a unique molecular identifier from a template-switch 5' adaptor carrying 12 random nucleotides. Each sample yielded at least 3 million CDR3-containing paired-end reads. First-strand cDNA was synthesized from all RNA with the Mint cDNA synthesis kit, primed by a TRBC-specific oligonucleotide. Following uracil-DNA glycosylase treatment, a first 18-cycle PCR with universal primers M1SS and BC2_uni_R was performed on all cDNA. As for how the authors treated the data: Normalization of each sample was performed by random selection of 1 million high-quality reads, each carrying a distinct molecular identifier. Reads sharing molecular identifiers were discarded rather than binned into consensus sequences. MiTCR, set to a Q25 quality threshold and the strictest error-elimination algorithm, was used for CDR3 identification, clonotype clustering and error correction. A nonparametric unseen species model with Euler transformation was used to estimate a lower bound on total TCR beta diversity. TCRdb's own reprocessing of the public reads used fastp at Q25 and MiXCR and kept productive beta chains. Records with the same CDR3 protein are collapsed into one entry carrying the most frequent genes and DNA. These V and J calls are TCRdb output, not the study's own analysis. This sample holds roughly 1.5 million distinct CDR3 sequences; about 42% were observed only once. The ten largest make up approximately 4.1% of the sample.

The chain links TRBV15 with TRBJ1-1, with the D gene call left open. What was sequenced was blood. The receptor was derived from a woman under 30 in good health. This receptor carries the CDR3 CATSSTEANTEAFF. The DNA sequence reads TGTGCCACCAGCAGCACAGAAGCTAACACTGAAGCTTTCTTT.